This passage covers 14 T cell receptor beta chains from one sample sequenced in a study of shared clonotypes between healthy human individuals. This table comes from immunoSEQ multiplex PCR, and its TCRdb copy is limited to in-frame clones, with some not included. This table has around 510,000 clones, approximately 95% appearing once. Source material: naive CD4+ T cells sorted from blood. Subset in this sample: CD45RA+ positively selected. The receptors come from a woman aged 25-40 years in good health.

The chain is built from TRBV4-1 and TRBJ2-5, with 9 bases matching TRBD2. V lost 0 bases and J lost 7; bases outside the gene matches: 12. This CDR3 has 17 residues. Germline loops: CDR1 MGHRA, CDR2 YSYEKL. The CDR3 coding sequence is TGCGCCAGCAGCCAAGAGACTAGCGGAGGACGGGAGGGGACCCAGTACTTC. Its protein is CASSQETSGGREGTQYF.

V and J are TRBV27 and TRBJ2-7; 8 nucleotides line up with TRBD1. CDR3 length: 15 amino acids. V lost 5 bases, J lost 3 bases, and 9 bases stayed unmatched. The germline V gene encodes CDR1 MNHEY and CDR2 SMNVEV (reference sequence). The CDR3 DNA is TGTGCCAGCAGTCCTCGGACAGGGACAGACTACGAGCAGTACTTC. Translating gives CASSPRTGTDYEQYF.

The chain couples TRBV5-1 to TRBJ1-4; D call uncertain. This CDR3 has 16 residues. V lost 0 bases, J lost 0 bases, and 9 bases lay in between. The germline V gene encodes CDR1 SGHRS and CDR2 YFSETQ. CDR3 residues: CASSLGPGATNEKLFF. DNA for the CDR3: TGCGCCAGCAGCTTGGGCCCGGGTGCAACTAATGAAAAACTGTTTTTT.

The rearrangement links TRBV28 to TRBJ2-7, with TRBD1 matching over 9 bases. The V gene's germline CDR1 is MDHEN and CDR2 SYDVKM. V lost 6 bases to trimming and J lost 2 bases; unmatched junction nucleotides: 8. This CDR3 is 15 amino acids long. The CDR3 sequence: CASSPPGTGTYEQYF. The CDR3 region has the DNA TGTGCCAGCAGCCCCCCCGGGACAGGGACCTACGAGCAGTACTTC.

The chain couples TRBV5-1 to TRBJ1-3; D is perhaps TRBD1 (6 bases). V lost 5 bases and J 2 bases, leaving 11 bases between the germline ends. Germline lookup yields CDR1 SGHRS and CDR2 YFSETQ. CDR3 size: 14 residues. The CDR3 region has the DNA TGCGCCAGCAGTTTACAGGGAACTGGAAACACCATATATTTT. It codes for CASSLQGTGNTIYF.

This chain joins TRBV6-1 and TRBJ1-4, with 7 bases that match TRBD1. Germline CDR1 MNHNS, CDR2 SASEGT. V lost 3 bases to trimming and J lost 3 bases; unmatched junction nucleotides: 4. The CDR3 extends over 15 amino acids. As DNA, the CDR3 is TGTGCCAGCAGTGATAGTGACAGGGCTAATGAAAAACTGTTTTTT. Protein: CASSDSDRANEKLFF.

The chain has TRBV14 and TRBJ2-7, with D possibly TRBD2 on 6 matching bases. V was shortened by 10 bases and J by 5 bases, with 21 bases between the two germline ends. Germline lookup yields CDR1 SGHDN and CDR2 FVKESK. The CDR3 has 14 amino acids. CDR3 in amino acids: CATPQPREENEQYF. The CDR3, as DNA: TGTGCCACCCCACAACCCAGGGAGGAAAACGAGCAGTACTTC.

This clone was seen once. Here the CDR3 reads CASKGPLGETQYF. For the CDR3, the DNA is TGTGCCAGCAAAGGACCCCTGGGGGAGACCCAGTACTTC. The V call is TRBV2, the J call TRBJ2-5; D ambiguous. The V end was cut by 7 bases, the J end by 5 bases, with 14 bases between. The germline gives CDR1 SNHLY, CDR2 FYNNEI. CDR3 length: 13 amino acids.

The rearrangement links TRBV5-1 to TRBJ1-1, with TRBD1 as a possible D gene (5 bases). The CDR3 sequence is 14 residues long. Germline CDR1 reads SGHRS; CDR2 reads YFSETQ. The V end was cut by 0 bases, the J end by 0 bases, with 6 bases between. The CDR3 reads CASSLGDLNTEAFF. In DNA form, the CDR3 reads TGCGCCAGCAGCTTGGGGGACTTGAACACTGAAGCTTTCTTT.

The V gene is TRBV18, the J gene TRBJ1-1; possible D gene TRBD1, 6 bases. From germline, CDR1 is KGHSH and CDR2 LQKENI. The CDR3 sequence is 15 residues long. Between the trimmed V and J ends, which lost 3 bases and 0 bases, there was a span of 11 bases. CDR3 protein: CASSPNRDMNTEAFF. CDR3 DNA sequence: TGTGCCAGCTCACCGAACCGGGACATGAACACTGAAGCTTTCTTT.

This sequence joins TRBV6-1 and TRBJ1-4; 9 nucleotides line up with TRBD1. Trimming removed 3 bases from V and 7 bases from J; junction bases left unmatched: 9. The CDR3 extends over 16 amino acids. Germline assignment: CDR1 MNHNS and CDR2 SASEGT. CDR3 bases: TGTGCCAGCAGTGAGTTCGTTAGGACAGGGGTTGAAAAACTGTTTTTT. It is translated as CASSEFVRTGVEKLFF.

The chain recombines TRBV30 with TRBJ1-5; D not certain. V shed 2 bases and J shed 0 bases, with 11 bases lying between them. The CDR3 is 15 residues long. Germline V gene sequence: CDR1 GTSNPN, CDR2 SVGIG (reference sequence). The CDR3, as DNA: TGTGCCTGGAGTACGGAGGGCTATAGCAATCAGCCCCAGCATTTT. This encodes CAWSTEGYSNQPQHF.

The chain has TRBV6-4 and TRBJ1-5; no clear D gene. Germline V gene lookup returns CDR1 MRHNA and CDR2 SNTAGT. Trimming took off 0 bases at V and 2 bases at J, with 20 bases between the two ends. CDR3 length: 19 residues. The DNA for the CDR3 is TGTGCCAGCAGTGACTCTTCTCCGGTTCGGATCGACTGCAATCAGCCCCAGCATTTT. This encodes CASSDSSPVRIDCNQPQHF.

The rearrangement uses TRBV7-2 and TRBJ2-2, with TRBD1 matching 10 bases. Germline V gene data show CDR1 as SGHTA and CDR2 as FQGNSA. The CDR3 is 18 amino acids. Germline trimming cut 5 bases from V and 1 base from J; bases unmatched to any gene: 10. The CDR3 region is CASSLRGTGALNTGELFF. CDR3 DNA sequence: TGTGCCAGCAGCCTCCGTGGGACAGGGGCCCTGAACACCGGGGAGCTGTTTTTT.